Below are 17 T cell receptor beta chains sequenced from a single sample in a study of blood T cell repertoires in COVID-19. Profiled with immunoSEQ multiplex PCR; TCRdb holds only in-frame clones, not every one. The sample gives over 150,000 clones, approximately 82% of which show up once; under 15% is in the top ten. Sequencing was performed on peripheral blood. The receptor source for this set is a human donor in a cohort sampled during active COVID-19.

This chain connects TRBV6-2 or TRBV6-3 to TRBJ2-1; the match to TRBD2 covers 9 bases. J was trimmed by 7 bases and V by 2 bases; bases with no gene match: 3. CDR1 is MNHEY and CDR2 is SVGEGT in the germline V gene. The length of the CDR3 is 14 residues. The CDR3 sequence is CASSYGGRANEQFF. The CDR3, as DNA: TGTGCCAGCAGTTACGGCGGGAGGGCTAATGAGCAGTTCTTC.

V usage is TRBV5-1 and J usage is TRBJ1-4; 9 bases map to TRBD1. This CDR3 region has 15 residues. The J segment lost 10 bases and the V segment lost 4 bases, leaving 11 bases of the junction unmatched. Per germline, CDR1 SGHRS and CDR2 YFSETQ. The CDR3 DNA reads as TGCGCCAGCAGCCAACCCGGGACAGGGTTGGGAAAACTGTTTTTT. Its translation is CASSQPGTGLGKLFF. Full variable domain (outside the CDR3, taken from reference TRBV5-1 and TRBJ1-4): KAGVTQTPRYLIKTRGQQVTLSCSPISGHRSVSWYQQTPGQGLQFLFEYFSETQRNKGNFPGRFSGRQFSNSRSEMNVSTLELGDSALYLCASSQPGTGLGKLFFGSGTQLSVL.

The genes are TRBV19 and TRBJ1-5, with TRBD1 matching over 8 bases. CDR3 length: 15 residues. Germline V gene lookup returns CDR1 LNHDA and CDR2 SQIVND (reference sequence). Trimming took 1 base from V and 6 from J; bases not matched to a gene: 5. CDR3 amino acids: CASSIGQGASQPQHF. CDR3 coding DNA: TGTGCCAGTAGTATAGGTCAGGGGGCGAGTCAGCCCCAGCATTTT.

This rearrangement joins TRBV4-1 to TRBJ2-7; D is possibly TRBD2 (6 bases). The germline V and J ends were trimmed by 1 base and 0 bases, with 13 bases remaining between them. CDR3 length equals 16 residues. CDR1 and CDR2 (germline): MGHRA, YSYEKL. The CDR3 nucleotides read TGCGCCAGCAGCCAAGTCCCCGGAGGGAGCTCCTACGAGCAGTACTTC. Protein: CASSQVPGGSSYEQYF.

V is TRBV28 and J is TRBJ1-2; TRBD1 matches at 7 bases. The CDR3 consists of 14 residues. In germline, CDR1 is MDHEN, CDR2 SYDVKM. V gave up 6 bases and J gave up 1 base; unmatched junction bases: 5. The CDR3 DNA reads TGTGCCAGCAGATCGGACAGGAATAACTATGGCTACACCTTC. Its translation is CASRSDRNNYGYTF.

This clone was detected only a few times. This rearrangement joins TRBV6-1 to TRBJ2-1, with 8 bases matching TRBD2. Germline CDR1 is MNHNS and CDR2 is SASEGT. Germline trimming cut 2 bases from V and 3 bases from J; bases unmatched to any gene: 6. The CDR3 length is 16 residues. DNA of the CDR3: TGTGCCAGCAGTGAATACTCCACTAGCGGCTACAATGAGCAGTTCTTC. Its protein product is CASSEYSTSGYNEQFF.

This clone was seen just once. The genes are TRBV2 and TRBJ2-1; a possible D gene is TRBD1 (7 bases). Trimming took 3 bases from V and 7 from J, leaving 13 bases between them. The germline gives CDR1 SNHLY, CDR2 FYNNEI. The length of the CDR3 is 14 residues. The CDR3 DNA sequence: TGTGCCAGCAGTGAGGAGGGACAGATTAATGAGCAGTTCTTC. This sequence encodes CASSEEGQINEQFF. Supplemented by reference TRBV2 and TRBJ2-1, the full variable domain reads EPEVTQTPSHQVTQMGQEVILRCVPISNHLYFYWYRQILGQKVEFLVSFYNNEISEKSEIFDDQFSVERPDGSNFTLKIRSTKLEDSAMYFCASSEEGQINEQFFGPGTRLTVL.

CDR3 in amino acids: CASSPRQGREKLFF. In DNA, the CDR3 is TGTGCCAGCTCACCCCGACAGGGACGTGAAAAACTGTTTTTT. The V and J genes are TRBV18 and TRBJ1-4; TRBD1 matches 7 bases. Trimming cost V 3 bases and J 7 bases; bases outside gene matches: 5. Germline CDR1 reads KGHSH; CDR2 reads LQKENI. CDR3 length: 14 residues.

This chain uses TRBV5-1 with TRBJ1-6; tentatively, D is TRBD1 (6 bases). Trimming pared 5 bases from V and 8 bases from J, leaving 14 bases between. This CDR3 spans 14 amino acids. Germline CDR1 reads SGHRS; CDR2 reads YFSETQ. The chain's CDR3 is CASSYEGGDSPLHF. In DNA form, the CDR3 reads TGCGCCAGCAGTTACGAGGGGGGGGATTCACCCCTCCACTTT.

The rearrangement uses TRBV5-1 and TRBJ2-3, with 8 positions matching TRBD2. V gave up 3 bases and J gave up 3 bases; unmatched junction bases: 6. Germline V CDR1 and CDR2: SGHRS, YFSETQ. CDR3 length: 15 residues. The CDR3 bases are TGCGCCAGCAGCTCGGGAGGGCCCTTAACAGATACGCAGTATTTT. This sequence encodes CASSSGGPLTDTQYF.

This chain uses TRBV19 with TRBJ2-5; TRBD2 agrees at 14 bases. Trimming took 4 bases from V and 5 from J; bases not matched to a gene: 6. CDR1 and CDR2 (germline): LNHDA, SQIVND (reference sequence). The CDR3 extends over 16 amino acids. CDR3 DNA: TGTGCCAGTAGTACGAGGACTAGCGGGAGGATTGAGACCCAGTACTTC. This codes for CASSTRTSGRIETQYF.

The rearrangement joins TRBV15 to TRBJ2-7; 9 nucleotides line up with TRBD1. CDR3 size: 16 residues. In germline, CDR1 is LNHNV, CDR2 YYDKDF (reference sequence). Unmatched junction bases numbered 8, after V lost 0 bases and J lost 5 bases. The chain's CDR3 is CATSRDRDRVIDEQYF. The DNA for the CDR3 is TGTGCCACCAGCAGAGACCGGGACAGGGTCATCGACGAGCAGTACTTC.

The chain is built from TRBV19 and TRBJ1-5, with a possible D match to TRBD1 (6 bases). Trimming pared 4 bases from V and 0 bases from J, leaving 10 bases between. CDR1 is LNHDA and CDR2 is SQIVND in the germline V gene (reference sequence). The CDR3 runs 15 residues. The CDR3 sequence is CASSRTVNSNQPQHF. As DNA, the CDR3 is TGTGCCAGTAGTAGGACAGTTAATAGCAATCAGCCCCAGCATTTT.

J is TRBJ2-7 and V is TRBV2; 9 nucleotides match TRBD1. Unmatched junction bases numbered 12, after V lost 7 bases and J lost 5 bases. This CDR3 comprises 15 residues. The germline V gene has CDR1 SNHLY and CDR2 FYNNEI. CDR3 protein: CASTYRTGVLHEQYF. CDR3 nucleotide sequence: TGTGCCAGCACCTATAGGACAGGGGTTCTCCACGAGCAGTACTTC.

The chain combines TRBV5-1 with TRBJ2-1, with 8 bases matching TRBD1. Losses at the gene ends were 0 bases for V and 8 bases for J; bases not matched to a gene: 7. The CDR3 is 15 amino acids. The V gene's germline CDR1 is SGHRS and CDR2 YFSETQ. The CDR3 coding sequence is TGCGCCAGCAGCTTGGTGTCAGGGGGCCCCCATGAGCAGTTCTTC. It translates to CASSLVSGGPHEQFF.

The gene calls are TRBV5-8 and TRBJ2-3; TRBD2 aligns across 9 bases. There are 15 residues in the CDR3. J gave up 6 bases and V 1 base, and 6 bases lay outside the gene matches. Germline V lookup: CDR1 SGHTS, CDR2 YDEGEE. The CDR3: CASSLFLAGRDTQYF. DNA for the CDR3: TGTGCCAGCAGCTTGTTTCTAGCGGGAAGGGATACGCAGTATTTT.

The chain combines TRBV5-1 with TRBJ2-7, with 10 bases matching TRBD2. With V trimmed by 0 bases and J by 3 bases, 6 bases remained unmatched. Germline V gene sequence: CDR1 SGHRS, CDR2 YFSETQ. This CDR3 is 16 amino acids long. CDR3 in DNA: TGCGCCAGCAGCTTGGTTAGCGGGGGGACCAGCTACGAGCAGTACTTC. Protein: CASSLVSGGTSYEQYF.